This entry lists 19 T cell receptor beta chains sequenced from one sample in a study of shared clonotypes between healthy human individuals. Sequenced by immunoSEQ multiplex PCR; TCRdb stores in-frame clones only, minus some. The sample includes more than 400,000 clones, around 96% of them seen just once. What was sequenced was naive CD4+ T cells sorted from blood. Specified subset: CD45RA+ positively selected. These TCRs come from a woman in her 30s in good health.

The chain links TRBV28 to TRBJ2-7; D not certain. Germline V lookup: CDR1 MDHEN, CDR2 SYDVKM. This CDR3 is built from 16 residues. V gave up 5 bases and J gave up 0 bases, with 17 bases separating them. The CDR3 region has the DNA TGTGCCAGCAGTCCCGTTAAGCAGCCTAGCTCCTACGAGCAGTACTTC. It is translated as CASSPVKQPSSYEQYF.

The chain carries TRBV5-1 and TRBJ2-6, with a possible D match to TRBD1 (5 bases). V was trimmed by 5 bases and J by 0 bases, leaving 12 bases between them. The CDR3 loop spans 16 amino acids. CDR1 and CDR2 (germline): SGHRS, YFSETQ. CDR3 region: CASRGAPVSGANVLTF. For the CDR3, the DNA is TGCGCCAGCAGAGGGGCCCCTGTCTCTGGGGCCAACGTCCTGACTTTC.

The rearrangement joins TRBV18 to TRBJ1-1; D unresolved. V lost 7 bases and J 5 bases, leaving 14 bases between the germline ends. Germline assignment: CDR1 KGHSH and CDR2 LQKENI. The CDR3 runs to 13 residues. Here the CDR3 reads CASFEVVWTEAFF. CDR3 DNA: TGTGCCAGCTTCGAGGTGGTTTGGACTGAAGCTTTCTTT.

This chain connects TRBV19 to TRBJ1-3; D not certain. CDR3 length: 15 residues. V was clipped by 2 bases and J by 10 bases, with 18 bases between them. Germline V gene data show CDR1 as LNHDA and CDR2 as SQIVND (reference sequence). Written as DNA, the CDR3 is TGTGCCAGTAGTATAAACGGCGGAATCTATCTAACCATATATTTT. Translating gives CASSINGGIYLTIYF.

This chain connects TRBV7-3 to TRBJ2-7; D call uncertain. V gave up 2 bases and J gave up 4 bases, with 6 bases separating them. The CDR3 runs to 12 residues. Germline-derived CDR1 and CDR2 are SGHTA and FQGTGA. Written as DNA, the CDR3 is TGTGCCAGCAGCTTAGAAAGTTACGAGCAGTACTTC. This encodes CASSLESYEQYF.

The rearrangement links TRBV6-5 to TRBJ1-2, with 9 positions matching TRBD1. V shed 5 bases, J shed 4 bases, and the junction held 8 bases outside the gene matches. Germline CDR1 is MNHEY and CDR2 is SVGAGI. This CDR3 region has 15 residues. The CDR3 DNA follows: TGTGCCAGCAGTCTTACAGGGGGCCCTACCTATGGCTACACCTTC. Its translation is CASSLTGGPTYGYTF.

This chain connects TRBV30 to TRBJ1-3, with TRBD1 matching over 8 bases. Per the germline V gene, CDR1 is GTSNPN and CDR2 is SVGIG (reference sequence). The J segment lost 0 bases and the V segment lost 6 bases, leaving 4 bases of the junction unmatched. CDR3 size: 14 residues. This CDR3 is CACRQGSSGNTIYF. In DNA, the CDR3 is TGTGCCTGCAGACAGGGGAGCTCTGGAAACACCATATATTTT.

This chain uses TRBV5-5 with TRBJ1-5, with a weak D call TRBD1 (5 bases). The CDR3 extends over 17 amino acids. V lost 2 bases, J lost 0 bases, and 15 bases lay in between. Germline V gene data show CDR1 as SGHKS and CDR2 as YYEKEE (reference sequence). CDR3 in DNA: TGTGCCAGCAGCTTTGAACAGGCAGAGTATAGCAATCAGCCCCAGCATTTT. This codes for CASSFEQAEYSNQPQHF. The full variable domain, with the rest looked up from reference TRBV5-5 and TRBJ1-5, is DAGVTQSPTHLIKTRGQQVTLRCSPISGHKSVSWYQQVLGQGPQFIFQYYEKEERGRGNFPDRFSARQFPNYSSELNVNALLLGDSALYLCASSFEQAEYSNQPQHFGDGTRLSIL.

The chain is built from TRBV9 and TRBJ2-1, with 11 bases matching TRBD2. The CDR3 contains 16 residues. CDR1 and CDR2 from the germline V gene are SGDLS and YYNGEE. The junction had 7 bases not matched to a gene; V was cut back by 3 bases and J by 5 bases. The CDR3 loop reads CASSGTSGGRDNEQFF. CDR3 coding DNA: TGTGCCAGCAGCGGCACTAGCGGGGGACGAGACAATGAGCAGTTCTTC.

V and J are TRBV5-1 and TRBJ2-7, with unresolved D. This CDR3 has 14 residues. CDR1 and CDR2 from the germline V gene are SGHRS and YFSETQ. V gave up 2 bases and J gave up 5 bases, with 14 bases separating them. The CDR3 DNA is TGCGCCAGCAGCTTTTTCGGCAGAGTGGACGAGCAGTACTTC. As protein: CASSFFGRVDEQYF. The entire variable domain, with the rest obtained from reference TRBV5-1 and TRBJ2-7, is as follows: KAGVTQTPRYLIKTRGQQVTLSCSPISGHRSVSWYQQTPGQGLQFLFEYFSETQRNKGNFPGRFSGRQFSNSRSEMNVSTLELGDSALYLCASSFFGRVDEQYFGPGTRLTVT.

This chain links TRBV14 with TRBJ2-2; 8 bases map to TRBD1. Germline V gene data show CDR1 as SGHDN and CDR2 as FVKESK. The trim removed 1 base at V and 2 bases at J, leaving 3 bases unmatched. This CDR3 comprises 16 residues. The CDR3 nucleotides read TGTGCCAGCAGCCAAGGACAGGGGATTAACACCGGGGAGCTGTTTTTT. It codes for CASSQGQGINTGELFF.

CDR3 sequence reads: CASTGQGQETQYF. CDR3 in DNA: TGTGCCAGCACCGGACAAGGCCAAGAGACCCAGTACTTC. V gene TRBV28 combines with J gene TRBJ2-5, with D possibly matching TRBD1 (5 bases). V was shortened by 7 bases and J by 1 base, with 10 bases between the two germline ends. Germline assignment: CDR1 MDHEN and CDR2 SYDVKM. The CDR3 loop spans 13 amino acids.

This CDR3 reads CASSDLAGGYEQYF. The CDR3 DNA sequence: TGTGCCAGCAGTGATCTAGCGGGAGGGTACGAGCAGTACTTC. The chain has TRBV6-1 and TRBJ2-7; 12 bases align to TRBD2. This CDR3 spans 14 amino acids. Germline V gives CDR1 MNHNS, CDR2 SASEGT. The V segment lost 3 bases and the J segment 4 bases; nucleotides outside the gene matches: 1.

The CDR3 bases are TGTGCCAGTAGTTCTAGGACAGGGATGAGGTACAATGAGCAGTTCTTC. It codes for CASSSRTGMRYNEQFF. This chain connects TRBV19 to TRBJ2-1; 8 bases match TRBD1. CDR3 length equals 16 residues. The J segment lost 4 bases and the V segment lost 5 bases, leaving 10 bases of the junction unmatched. Germline V lookup: CDR1 LNHDA, CDR2 SQIVND (reference sequence).

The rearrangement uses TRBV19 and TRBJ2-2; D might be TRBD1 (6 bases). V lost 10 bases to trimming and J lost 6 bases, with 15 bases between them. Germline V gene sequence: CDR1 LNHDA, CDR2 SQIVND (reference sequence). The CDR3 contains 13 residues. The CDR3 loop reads CATLNRESGELFF. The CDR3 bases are TGTGCCACCTTAAACAGGGAATCCGGGGAGCTGTTTTTT.

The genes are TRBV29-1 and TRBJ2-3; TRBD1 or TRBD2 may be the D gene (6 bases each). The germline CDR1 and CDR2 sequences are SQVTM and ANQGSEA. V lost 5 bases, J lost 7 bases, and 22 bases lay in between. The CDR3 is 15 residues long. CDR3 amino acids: CSVSLSGGTTNTQYF. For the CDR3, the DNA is TGCAGCGTTTCTCTTTCCGGGGGCACGACAAATACGCAGTATTTT.

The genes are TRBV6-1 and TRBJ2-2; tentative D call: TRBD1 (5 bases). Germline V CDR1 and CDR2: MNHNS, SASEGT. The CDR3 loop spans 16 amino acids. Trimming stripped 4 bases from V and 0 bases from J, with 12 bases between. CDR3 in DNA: TGTGCCAGCAGTGCTCAGGACACGGCGAACACCGGGGAGCTGTTTTTT. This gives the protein CASSAQDTANTGELFF.

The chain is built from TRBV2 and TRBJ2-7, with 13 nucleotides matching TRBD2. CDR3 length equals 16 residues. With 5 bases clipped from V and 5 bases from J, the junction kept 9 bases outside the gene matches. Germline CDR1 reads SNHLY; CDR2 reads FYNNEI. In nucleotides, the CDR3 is TGTGCCAGCAGTCGACGGACTAGCGGGAGTCTCCACGAGCAGTACTTC. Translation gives CASSRRTSGSLHEQYF.

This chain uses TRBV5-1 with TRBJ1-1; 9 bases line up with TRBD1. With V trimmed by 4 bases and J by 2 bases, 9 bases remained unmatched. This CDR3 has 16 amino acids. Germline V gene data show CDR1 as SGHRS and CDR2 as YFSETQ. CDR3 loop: CASSRTGTGPNTEAFF. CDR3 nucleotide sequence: TGCGCCAGCAGCCGCACCGGGACAGGGCCCAACACTGAAGCTTTCTTT.